This T cell receptor beta chain appears in the sequencing data of a study of OX40 agonist ivuxolimab in advanced cancers. Points from the study as a whole: The authors also found low normalized T-cell clonal expansion in some nonresponders. CD4+ and CD8+ blood T cells expanded clonally by week 6 at 0.1 to 3.0 mg/kg.

This CDR3 has 14 amino acids. The V gene lost 1 base and the J gene lost 1 base, with 7 bases spanning the gap. Germline CDR1 is LNHDA and CDR2 is SQIVND (reference sequence). In its sample, this clone was seen once. Its antigen is currently unknown. This table comes from immunoSEQ multiplex PCR, and its TCRdb copy is limited to in-frame clones, with some not included. The table shows 90,000 to 100,000 clones, with 90% to 97% occurring only once. The sequence was collected from an adult with an advanced solid tumor such as melanoma, head and neck, liver or kidney cancer. The V gene is TRBV19, the J gene TRBJ1-1; no reliable D call. The starting material was CD4+ or CD8+ T cells sorted from blood, obtained in a trial of the OX40 agonist ivuxolimab. CDR3 nucleotide sequence: TGTGCCAGTAGTATAGGATCCGGGAACACTGAAGCTTTCTTT. Protein product: CASSIGSGNTEAFF. The full variable domain, rest sourced from reference TRBV19 and TRBJ1-1, is DGGITQSPKYLFRKEGQNVTLSCEQNLNHDAMYWYRQDPGQGLRLIYYSQIVNDFQKGDIAEGYSVSREKKESFPLTVTSAQKNPTAFYLCASSIGSGNTEAFFGQGTRLTVV.